This T cell receptor beta chain was recorded in a study of T-cell reconstitution after alpha-beta-depleted transplantation in children. The TCRbeta library incorporated unique molecular identifiers. TCRdb re-analysed the PCR reads in MiXCR, keeping a single row per CDR3 protein. The profile covers under 250,000 distinct CDR3 sequences, with approximately 17% appearing a single time and about two fifths taken by the ten largest. The V end was cut by 5 bases, the J end by 0 bases, with 13 bases between. CDR3 length: 15 amino acids. Germline V gene sequence: CDR1 SGHAT, CDR2 FQDESV (reference sequence).

The receptor comes from a male patient between 2 and 15 years old who had a stem cell transplant for acute lymphoblastic leukemia, so the T cells may come from the graft donor. The chain uses TRBV11-1 and TRBJ1-2; possibly TRBD1 for D (6 bases). The sample was PBMCs, mostly from graft donor cells, taken 360 days after TCRalphabeta/CD19-depleted stem cell transplant. CDR3 DNA: TGTGCCAGCAGCCTAAGCAGGGGAGCTAACTATGGCTACACCTTC. Its protein product is CASSLSRGANYGYTF.